This T cell receptor (beta chain) is drawn from a study of T cell responses to AZD1222 COVID-19 vaccine. Findings and caveats of the study: All repertoire sampling was performed exclusively after the peak T cell response. It should be noted that donors were predominantly white British and more often female, and clonal diversity was possibly underestimated.

Per the germline V gene, CDR1 is SEHNR and CDR2 is FQNEAQ (reference sequence). V lost 0 bases and J lost 0, with 11 bases in between. The CDR3 has 16 amino acids. The data were produced by immunoSEQ multiplex PCR, yet TCRdb's version contains in-frame clones alone and is incomplete. This table has approximately 130,000 clones, 80% to 90% appearing once. With regard to this clone: Its antigen remains unknown.

Specimen: peripheral blood, collected on day 0 of AZD1222 vaccination. This chain connects TRBV7-9 to TRBJ1-2; no clear D gene. The TCR comes from an adult in good health. CDR3 bases: TGTGCCAGCAGCTTAGCGCCGCGTACAGCTAACTATGGCTACACCTTC. Its protein product is CASSLAPRTANYGYTF.